The text below deals with one TCR beta chain. The table lists this clonotype with a few counts. This receptor's antigen is unknown. Nothing much larger sits one base from this clone, and base qualities are not available. The data are from a study of T-cell memory formation after mild COVID-19 (dated by TCRdb to the early 2020s). Context from the whole study: TCR sequence clusters from the two donors were found to be largely donor specific. In a couple of donors, T-cell clones that expanded and contracted after mild COVID-19 were followed by sequencing TCRalpha and TCRbeta repertoires longitudinally. The cohort comprised two young, previously healthy adult volunteers, one female and one male.

Ficoll-Paque density gradient centrifugation was the method used to isolate PBMCs. Beyond this particular receptor, the publication reports: The study covered only two mild cases, and larger cohorts including severe cases with pre-infection samples were considered necessary. Clones that contracted from day 15 to 85 showed balanced CD4/CD8 phenotypes, whereas a second wave of clones that expanded from day 15 to 37 leaned towards CD4+. SARS-CoV-2 specificity of the second-wave clones peaking on day 37 was not confirmed. Contracting CD4+ clones were located mainly in the CM and EM memory subsets, whereas CD8+ clones were found to be enriched in EMRA. Some responding clones were detected in pre-infection memory, suggesting pre-existing cross-reactive memory T cells joined the SARS-CoV-2 response.

For sequencing, an Illumina NovaSeq 6000 was employed. Using 5'RACE with constant-segment primers, TCRalpha and TCRbeta cDNA libraries were constructed, with sample barcodes and unique molecular identifiers added in the process. Trizol reagent was used to extract RNA from every sample. Libraries were amplified in two PCR steps, with a second sample barcode and Illumina TruSeq adapters added in the second step. The libraries were sequenced on an Illumina NovaSeq using 2 x 150 bp paired-end reads. In the authors' own workflow: Reads were demultiplexed and collapsed into UMI-guided consensus sequences with migec v1.2.7. Using mixcr v2.1.11, UMI consensuses were aligned to TRA and TRB V and J templates and then assembled into clonotypes. A clonotype was counted as expanded or contracted only when both edgeR and NoisET called the clonotype significant, with the noise models trained on biological replicates. For edgeR calls, the thresholds were a false discovery rate-adjusted p below 0.01 and a log2 fold-change of 1. As an exploratory analysis of dynamics, max-normalized trajectories of the 1000 most abundant clonotypes were examined with PCA combined with hierarchical clustering. The CD4 or CD8 phenotype of responding clones was assigned using the separately sequenced CD4+ and CD8+ repertoires. Using fastp at Q25 and MiXCR, TCRdb reprocessed the public reads and kept productive beta chains. Duplicate CDR3 protein sequences are folded into a single record with the most common DNA and genes. It is TCRdb's table, rather than the study itself, that gives the V and J calls and clone size. The sample data list roughly 450,000 distinct CDR3 sequences, and over 15% of these were observed just once. Jointly, the top ten make up around 12% of the sample.

CDR1 LGHDT and CDR2 YNNKEL are derived from the germline V gene (reference sequence). The CDR3 runs 14 amino acids, cysteine and phenylalanine included. Only the CDR3 DNA stays, 42 bases, in frame from base 1. For this chain, trimming is 7 bases at the V end and 5 bases at the J end, and the number of junction bases without a gene match is 4. This chain is built from TRBV3-1 and TRBJ2-2; 10 central bases correspond to TRBD1. The specimen was PBMCs or a T cell subset sorted from them (not recorded which). The TCR comes from an adult woman who had mild COVID-19 (a few samples of this study predate the infection). The sample titles of this study are shuffled in the database, so cell type and time point are left out; the donor was told from shared clones. The DNA reads as follows: TGTGCCAGCAAAGGGACAGGGGAGACCGGGGAGCTGTTTTTT. Translated, it gives CASKGTGETGELFF.